These 32 T cell receptor beta chains were sequenced from one sample in a study of CD8+CD57+ T cells in acquired aplastic anemia. Patients who underwent sequencing had shown CD8+CD57+ cell expansion by flow cytometry. Profiling of TCR beta VDJ combinations and CDR3 sequences used genomic DNA as template. A single record per CDR3 protein comes from TCRdb applying MiXCR to the reads. The data show around 200,000 distinct CDR3 sequences, about 50% seen once. Sequences were obtained from sorted CD4+, CD8+, or CD8+CD57+ T cells (not recorded which) from PBMCs. These receptors originate from a human donor with aplastic anemia.

At least ten counts were recorded for this clonotype. The chain carries TRBV11-1 and TRBJ2-3; perhaps TRBD2 as D (6 bases). V lost 5 bases and J lost 1, with 19 bases in between. CDR3 length: 17 amino acids. The V gene's germline CDR1 is SGHAT and CDR2 FQDESV (reference sequence). The CDR3 DNA is TGTGCCAGCAGCGAAGCAGGCGGGGTATTAGGCACAGATACGCAGTATTTT. It codes for CASSEAGGVLGTDTQYF.

This clonotype was observed at least ten times. This chain links TRBV12-3 or TRBV12-4 with TRBJ2-7; D may match TRBD1 or TRBD2 (5 bases each). Trimming took off 5 bases at V and 1 base at J, with 21 bases between the two ends. The CDR3 consists of 17 residues. The CDR3 sequence: CASSTTFEGRESYEQYF. In DNA form, the CDR3 reads TGTGCCAGCAGTACCACTTTCGAGGGACGAGAGTCCTACGAGCAGTACTTC.

The rearrangement joins TRBV20-1 to TRBJ2-3, with TRBD2 matching over 11 bases. Germline V gene sequence: CDR1 DFQATT, CDR2 SNEGSKA (reference sequence). V shed 6 bases, J shed 5 bases, and the junction held 4 bases outside the gene matches. CDR3 length: 13 residues. The CDR3: CSALAGGQDTQYF. Here the CDR3 DNA reads TGCAGTGCCTTAGCGGGGGGGCAAGATACGCAGTATTTT.

The sample holds many counts of this clonotype. The V call is TRBV12-3 or TRBV12-4, the J call TRBJ2-3; 10 bases line up with TRBD2. After removal of 1 base from V and 0 bases from J, the junction contained 7 bases not matched to a gene. The CDR3 totals 18 residues. CDR3 in DNA: TGTGCCAGCAGTTTAGGAGCGGGAGGGTCTACTAGCACAGATACGCAGTATTTT. Residues: CASSLGAGGSTSTDTQYF.

This clonotype was observed a few times. The chain carries TRBV7-8 and TRBJ2-1; D unclear. The CDR3 has 13 amino acids. Trimming stripped 5 bases from V and 6 bases from J, with 11 bases between. CDR1 is SGHVS and CDR2 is FQNEAQ in the germline V gene. The CDR3 reads CASSPRVRNEQFF. CDR3 DNA sequence: TGTGCCAGCAGCCCACGGGTCCGCAATGAGCAGTTCTTC. The full variable domain, completed using reference TRBV7-8 and TRBJ2-1, is GAGVSQSPRYKVAKRGQDVALRCDPISGHVSLFWYQQALGQGPEFLTYFQNEAQLDKSGLPSDRFFAERPEGSVSTLKIQRTQQEDSAVYLCASSPRVRNEQFFGPGTRLTVL.

A few counts support this clonotype. The chain carries TRBV20-1 and TRBJ1-5; 8 nucleotides line up with TRBD1. V lost 6 bases, J lost 3 bases, and 7 bases stayed unmatched. Germline V gives CDR1 DFQATT, CDR2 SNEGSKA (reference sequence). This CDR3 has 14 amino acids. DNA of the CDR3: TGCAGTGCCCCGACAGGGGCGGACAATCAGCCCCAGCATTTT. Amino acid sequence: CSAPTGADNQPQHF.

The chain uses TRBV5-1 and TRBJ2-1; 9 bases match TRBD2. Trimming took 0 bases from V and 0 from J; bases not matched to a gene: 7. In germline, CDR1 is SGHRS, CDR2 YFSETQ. The CDR3 length is 18 residues. The chain's CDR3 is CASSLVGLAGLSYNEQFF. The CDR3 DNA is TGCGCCAGCAGCTTGGTAGGCCTAGCGGGACTCTCCTACAATGAGCAGTTCTTC.

This clonotype was counted between two and nine times. The chain recombines TRBV10-3 with TRBJ1-3; unclear D gene. The germline CDR1 and CDR2 sequences are ENHRY and SYGVKD. With 4 bases removed from V and 2 bases from J, the gap between germline ends came to 0 bases. The CDR3 has 11 amino acids. This chain's CDR3 is CAISAGNTIYF. The CDR3 DNA is TGTGCCATCAGTGCTGGAAACACCATATATTTT.

This rearrangement joins TRBV7-8 to TRBJ1-2, with 7 bases fitting TRBD1. The CDR3 consists of 16 residues. Trimming took 3 bases from V and 8 from J; bases not matched to a gene: 15. The V gene's germline CDR1 is SGHVS and CDR2 FQNEAQ. The CDR3 protein is CASSFSPTGKAGGYTF. The CDR3 nucleotides are TGTGCCAGCAGCTTTTCCCCGACAGGGAAAGCGGGAGGCTACACCTTC. The entire variable domain, with the rest obtained from reference TRBV7-8 and TRBJ1-2, is as follows: GAGVSQSPRYKVAKRGQDVALRCDPISGHVSLFWYQQALGQGPEFLTYFQNEAQLDKSGLPSDRFFAERPEGSVSTLKIQRTQQEDSAVYLCASSFSPTGKAGGYTFGSGTRLTVV.

This clonotype came up many times. The chain is built from TRBV7-9 and TRBJ1-2, with D hard to call. V lost 0 bases and J 2 bases, leaving 10 bases between the germline ends. The CDR3 runs 15 residues. Germline loops: CDR1 SEHNR, CDR2 FQNEAQ (reference sequence). In nucleotides, the CDR3 is TGTGCCAGCAGCTTAGCCTGGGGAGGAAACTATGGCTACACCTTC. Translating gives CASSLAWGGNYGYTF.

This chain uses TRBV12-3 or TRBV12-4 with TRBJ2-7, with a weak D call TRBD1 (5 bases). Trimming took 7 bases from V and 2 from J, leaving 12 bases between them. This CDR3 comprises 13 residues. In DNA form, the CDR3 reads TGTGCCAGCACCGCACAGGCGCCCTACGAGCAGTACTTC. Its protein is CASTAQAPYEQYF.

The chain carries TRBV20-1 and TRBJ2-6; D not certain. Germline V gene data show CDR1 as DFQATT and CDR2 as SNEGSKA (reference sequence). This CDR3 has 16 amino acids. V shed 6 bases and J shed 0 bases, with 15 bases lying between them. The CDR3, as DNA: TGCAGTGCCAGCAGACCCGTCGGCTCTGGGGCCAACGTCCTGACTTTC. This translates into CSASRPVGSGANVLTF.

The J gene is TRBJ1-5, the V gene TRBV29-1, with no clear D. This CDR3 contains 13 residues. Between the trimmed V and J ends, which lost 5 bases and 4 bases, there was a span of 12 bases. Germline V gene data show CDR1 as SQVTM and CDR2 as ANQGSEA. CDR3 in amino acids: CSVTQDQNQPQHF. In DNA, the CDR3 is TGCAGCGTTACGCAGGACCAGAATCAGCCCCAGCATTTT.

With regard to this clonotype: At one end the junction does not follow the germline gene, possibly because of a read error. CDR3 nucleotide sequence: TGTGCCAGCAGTGCGGGAGCGGGGGGCCAACAGCTCTTC. Translated: CASSAGAGGQQLF. The rearrangement links TRBV2 to TRBJ2-1; 9 bases line up with TRBD2. The germline gives CDR1 SNHLY, CDR2 FYNNEI. The CDR3 loop spans 13 amino acids.

The chain employs TRBV7-2 and TRBJ2-3; 7 bases align to TRBD2. This CDR3 region has 15 residues. The germline CDR1 and CDR2 sequences are SGHTA and FQGNSA. V lost 3 bases to trimming and J lost 0 bases; unmatched junction nucleotides: 3. The CDR3 here is CASSFRGGSTDTQYF. CDR3 DNA sequence: TGTGCCAGCAGCTTTAGGGGAGGGAGCACAGATACGCAGTATTTT.

This clonotype occurred once. This CDR3 reads CASSEYNRSNEQFF. CDR3 bases: TGTGCCAGCAGTGAATACAACAGAAGCAATGAGCAGTTCTTC. The chain joins TRBV25-1 to TRBJ2-1, with D unclear. This CDR3 contains 14 residues. V was shortened by 0 bases and J by 6 bases, with 9 bases between the two germline ends. Germline V gene lookup returns CDR1 MGHDK and CDR2 SYGVNS.

This clonotype was picked up a small number of times. V usage is TRBV6-2 or TRBV6-3 and J usage is TRBJ2-3, with 13 bases identical to TRBD2. Germline CDR1 is MNHEY and CDR2 is SVGEGT. This CDR3 spans 16 amino acids. Trimming at V came to 4 bases and at J to 3 bases, leaving 4 bases not matched to a gene. The CDR3 region has the DNA TGTGCCAGCAGTTCCTGGACTAGCGGGGGTACAGATACGCAGTATTTT. This sequence encodes CASSSWTSGGTDTQYF.

This clonotype appeared many times. The chain couples TRBV2 to TRBJ1-4; no clear D. V was cut by 4 bases and J by 5 bases, with 11 bases left in between. The CDR3 has 14 residues. CDR1 is SNHLY and CDR2 is FYNNEI in the germline V gene. Written as DNA, the CDR3 is TGTGCCAGCAGTGGGGCCCAGAAAAATGAAAAACTGTTTTTT. This gives the protein CASSGAQKNEKLFF.

This clonotype occurred many times. The V gene is TRBV5-1, the J gene TRBJ2-3, with 8 nucleotides matching TRBD2. Germline CDR1 is SGHRS and CDR2 is YFSETQ. The CDR3 totals 14 residues. Unmatched junction bases numbered 2, after V lost 3 bases and J lost 2 bases. The CDR3 here is CASSSGGPTDTQYF. Written as DNA, the CDR3 is TGCGCCAGCAGCTCGGGGGGGCCCACAGATACGCAGTATTTT.

This clonotype was found a few times. This rearrangement joins TRBV29-1 to TRBJ2-3, with D uncertain. Between the trimmed V and J ends, which lost 3 bases and 6 bases, there was a span of 4 bases. Looked up from germline, CDR1 is SQVTM and CDR2 is ANQGSEA. This CDR3 contains 10 residues. The CDR3 DNA reads as TGCAGCGTTGATCTGGATACGCAGTATTTT. This encodes CSVDLDTQYF.

On this clonotype: Compared with germline, one end of the junction differs, possibly owing to a read error. The gene calls are TRBV7-7 and TRBJ2-5; D ambiguous. From germline, CDR1 is SSHAT and CDR2 FNYEAQ (reference sequence). The length of the CDR3 is 12 residues. CDR3 in DNA: TGTGCTAGCAGCCCGGATGCGGAGACCCAGTACTTC. Its protein product is CASSPDAETQYF.

The rearrangement links TRBV6-5 to TRBJ2-7; D tentatively reads TRBD1 or TRBD2 (5 bases each). CDR3 length: 14 amino acids. CDR1 is MNHEY, CDR2 SVGAGI, per germline. The V gene lost 0 bases and the J gene lost 6 bases, with 12 bases spanning the gap. The CDR3 DNA sequence: TGTGCCAGCAGTTACTCGCGAGGGGCTGGCGAGCAGTACTTC. Translating gives CASSYSRGAGEQYF.

There are many counts of this clonotype. This rearrangement joins TRBV2 to TRBJ2-7; 7 bases are a match to TRBD1. The CDR3 runs to 11 residues. V lost 10 bases to trimming and J lost 7 bases; unmatched junction nucleotides: 7. Germline CDR1 SNHLY, CDR2 FYNNEI. The CDR3 sequence: CATRQGGEQYF. CDR3 nucleotide sequence: TGTGCCACGCGACAGGGCGGGGAGCAGTACTTC.

Only one count was recorded for this clonotype. The chain is built from TRBV29-1 and TRBJ1-5; 7 bases are a match to TRBD1. Trimming at V came to 4 bases and at J to 4 bases, leaving 7 bases not matched to a gene. There are 14 residues in the CDR3. Germline V lookup: CDR1 SQVTM, CDR2 ANQGSEA. This chain's CDR3 is CSVVTGLVNQPQHF. The CDR3 coding sequence is TGCAGCGTTGTGACAGGGCTAGTGAATCAGCCCCAGCATTTT. Filled out from reference TRBV29-1 and TRBJ1-5, the complete variable domain reads SAVISQKPSRDICQRGTSLTIQCQVDSQVTMMFWYRQQPGQSLTLIATANQGSEATYESGFVIDKFPISRPNLTFSTLTVSNMSPEDSSIYLCSVVTGLVNQPQHFGDGTRLSIL.

In regard to this clonotype: A much larger clone differs from this one at a single base, so this may be a read error. This chain links TRBV10-3 with TRBJ1-1, with unresolved D. The germline V and J ends were trimmed by 5 bases and 11 bases, with 6 bases remaining between them. This CDR3 contains 9 residues. The germline CDR1 and CDR2 sequences are ENHRY and SYGVKD. The CDR3 loop is CAISYGAFF. The CDR3 DNA follows: TGTGCCATCAGTTATGGGGCTTTCTTT.

This clonotype was seen once. The chain has TRBV7-3 and TRBJ1-2; D not certain. The CDR3 sequence is 11 residues long. Germline V CDR1 and CDR2: SGHTA, FQGTGA. V lost 5 bases and J 6 bases, leaving 7 bases between the germline ends. CDR3 region: CASSPGDGYTF. The CDR3 region has the DNA TGTGCCAGCAGCCCCGGTGATGGCTACACCTTC.

The chain links TRBV30 to TRBJ2-3; D is ambiguous. The CDR3 is 13 residues long. The V gene's germline CDR1 is GTSNPN and CDR2 SVGIG (reference sequence). Trimming left V 6 bases short and J 2 bases short, with 12 bases between. CDR3 coding DNA: TGTGCCTGCCGGAAGGCAGCCACAGATACGCAGTATTTT. Its protein is CACRKAATDTQYF.

V is TRBV7-6 and J is TRBJ2-5; 7 positions match TRBD2. Germline assignment: CDR1 SGHVS and CDR2 FNYEAQ. CDR3 length equals 12 residues. Trimming at V came to 6 bases and at J to 7 bases, leaving 5 bases not matched to a gene. The CDR3 loop is CASRSGVGTQYF. The CDR3 coding sequence is TGTGCCAGCAGGAGCGGGGTTGGGACCCAGTACTTC. The full variable domain, rest sourced from reference TRBV7-6 and TRBJ2-5, is GAGVSQSPRYKVTKRGQDVALRCDPISGHVSLYWYRQALGQGPEFLTYFNYEAQQDKSGLPNDRFSAERPEGSISTLTIQRTEQRDSAMYRCASRSGVGTQYFGPGTRLLVL.

This rearrangement joins TRBV2 to TRBJ1-5, with 7 nucleotides matching TRBD1. The trim removed 10 bases at V and 6 bases at J, leaving 6 bases unmatched. The V gene's germline CDR1 is SNHLY and CDR2 FYNNEI. The CDR3 is 12 amino acids. DNA for the CDR3: TGTGCCAACAGCAGGGGGGGTCAGCCCCAGCATTTT. Its protein product is CANSRGGQPQHF.

This sequence joins TRBV10-3 and TRBJ2-1, with D hard to call. Germline values: CDR1 ENHRY, CDR2 SYGVKD. V lost 4 bases and J lost 7, with 20 bases in between. This CDR3 contains 16 residues. In DNA, the CDR3 is TGTGCCATCAGTGGTGTGGCCTCCATCGCAGATAATGAGCAGTTCTTC. Amino acids: CAISGVASIADNEQFF.

This clonotype occurred once. In DNA, the CDR3 is TGTGCCAGCAGTTACTCAATCGGGGCACCTAATGAAAAACTGTTTTTT. Its protein is CASSYSIGAPNEKLFF. The chain recombines TRBV6-5 with TRBJ1-4; D is possibly TRBD1 (5 bases). The V end was cut by 0 bases, the J end by 3 bases, with 11 bases between. CDR1 is MNHEY and CDR2 is SVGAGI in the germline V gene. This CDR3 is 16 amino acids long.

The chain links TRBV2 to TRBJ1-1; D gene ambiguous. Germline loops: CDR1 SNHLY, CDR2 FYNNEI. Trimming shortened V by 4 bases and J by 1 base, and 10 bases separated the two germline ends. This CDR3 is 14 amino acids long. CDR3 DNA: TGTGCCAGCAGTGTTTTGGGTGGGAACACTGAAGCTTTCTTT. It is translated as CASSVLGGNTEAFF.